Below, one TCR beta chain is given with its context. Using immunoSEQ multiplex PCR, the repertoire was profiled, and TCRdb retains in-frame clones only, with some absent. The table lists 150,000 to 200,000 clones, 80% to 90% of them singletons. The sample comes from a study of blood T cell repertoires in COVID-19. As for the study in general: Whether acute or convalescent, the COVID-19 samples came from the United States, Italy and Spain. T cells, B-cell-depleted T cells, or PBMCs supplied cDNA or gDNA.

The CDR3 loop spans 13 amino acids. After removal of 10 bases from V and 5 bases from J, the junction contained 8 bases not matched to a gene. CDR1 MDHEN and CDR2 SYDVKM come from the germline V gene. The receptor was isolated from a man aged 65-85 years with active or convalescent COVID-19. The chain has TRBV28 and TRBJ1-5, with 7 bases matching TRBD1. Sequencing used peripheral blood. Written as DNA, the CDR3 is TGTGCCATCCAACGGGACAGCCATCAGCCCCAGCATTTT. Protein: CAIQRDSHQPQHF.